Here is one T cell receptor (beta chain) with its context. Its antigen is undetermined. CDR1 is LNHDA and CDR2 is SQIVND in the germline V gene (reference sequence). The CDR3 runs to 14 residues. V lost 5 bases, J lost 9 bases, and 14 bases lay in between. These data come from a study of T cells in localized non-small cell lung cancer. Study-level points and caveats: Median roughly 57 top-100 tumor clones were shared with paired adjacent lung.

Produced via immunoSEQ multiplex PCR; TCRdb's table is partial and in-frame only. The sample shows 3,000 or so clones, over 15% of them seen only once. Sequencing was performed on lung tumor tissue, taken before any cancer treatment. The sequence was obtained from a man aged 40-75 years with stage I squamous cell lung carcinoma. This chain joins TRBV19 and TRBJ1-6; D may be TRBD1 (6 bases). CDR3: CASSLPTGLSPLHF. The CDR3 DNA follows: TGTGCCAGTAGTCTGCCGACAGGCCTTTCACCCCTCCACTTT.